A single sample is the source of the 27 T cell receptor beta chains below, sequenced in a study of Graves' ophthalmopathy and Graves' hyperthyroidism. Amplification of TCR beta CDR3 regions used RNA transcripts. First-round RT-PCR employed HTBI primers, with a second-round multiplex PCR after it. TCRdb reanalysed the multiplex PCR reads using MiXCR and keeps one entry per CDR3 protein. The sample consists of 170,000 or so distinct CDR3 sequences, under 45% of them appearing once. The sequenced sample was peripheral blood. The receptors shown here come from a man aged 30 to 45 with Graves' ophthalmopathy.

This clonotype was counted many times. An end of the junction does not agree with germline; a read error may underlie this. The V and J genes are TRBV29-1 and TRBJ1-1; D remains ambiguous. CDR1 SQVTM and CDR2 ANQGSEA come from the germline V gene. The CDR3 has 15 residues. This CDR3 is CSVEDPRGYGTEAFF. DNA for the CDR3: TGCAGCGTTGAAGACCCCCGGGGATATGGTACTGAAGCCTTCTTT.

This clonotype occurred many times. This CDR3 is CASSTGLAAYEQYF. CDR3 DNA: TGTGCCAGCAGTACAGGACTAGCGGCCTACGAGCAGTACTTC. The V and J genes are TRBV12-3 or TRBV12-4 and TRBJ2-7; TRBD2 aligns across 10 bases. The CDR3 has 14 amino acids. Trimming at V came to 5 bases and at J to 2 bases, leaving 3 bases not matched to a gene.

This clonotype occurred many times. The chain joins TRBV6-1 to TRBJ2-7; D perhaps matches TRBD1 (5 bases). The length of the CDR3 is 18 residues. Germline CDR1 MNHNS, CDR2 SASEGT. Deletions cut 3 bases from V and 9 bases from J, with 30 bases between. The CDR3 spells CASSEFNYRLISPNGQYF. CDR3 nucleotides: TGTGCCAGCAGTGAGTTCAACTACAGGCTAATCTCCCCGAACGGGCAGTACTTC.

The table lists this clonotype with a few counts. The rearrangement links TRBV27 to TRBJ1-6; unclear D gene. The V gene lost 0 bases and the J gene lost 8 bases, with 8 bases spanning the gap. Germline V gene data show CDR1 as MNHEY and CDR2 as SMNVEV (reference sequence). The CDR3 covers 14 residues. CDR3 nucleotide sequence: TGTGCCAGCAGTTTATCGGAGATCTATTCACCCCTCCACTTT. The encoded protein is CASSLSEIYSPLHF.

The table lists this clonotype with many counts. This chain's CDR3 is CASSYELAGVKNFFEQYF. The CDR3 DNA reads as TGTGCCAGCAGTTACGAGCTAGCGGGAGTAAAAAATTTCTTCGAGCAGTACTTC. The rearrangement uses TRBV6-2 or TRBV6-3 and TRBJ2-7, with 10 bases lining up with TRBD2. V was pared by 2 bases and J by 6 bases, with 16 bases of the junction left unmatched. CDR3 length equals 18 residues. CDR1 is MNHEY and CDR2 is SVGEGT in the germline V gene.

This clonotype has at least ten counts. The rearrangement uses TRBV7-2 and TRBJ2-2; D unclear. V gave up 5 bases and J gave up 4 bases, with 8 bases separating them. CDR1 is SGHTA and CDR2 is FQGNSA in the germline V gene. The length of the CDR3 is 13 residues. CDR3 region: CASSGVITGELFF. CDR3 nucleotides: TGTGCCAGCAGCGGAGTTATCACCGGGGAGCTGTTTTTT.

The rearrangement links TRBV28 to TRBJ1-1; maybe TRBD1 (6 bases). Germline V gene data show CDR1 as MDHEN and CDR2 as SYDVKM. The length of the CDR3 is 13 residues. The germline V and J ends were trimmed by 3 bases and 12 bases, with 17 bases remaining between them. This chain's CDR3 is CASSLAGSGVSFF. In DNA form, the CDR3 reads TGTGCCAGCAGTTTGGCTGGGTCAGGGGTGTCTTTCTTT.

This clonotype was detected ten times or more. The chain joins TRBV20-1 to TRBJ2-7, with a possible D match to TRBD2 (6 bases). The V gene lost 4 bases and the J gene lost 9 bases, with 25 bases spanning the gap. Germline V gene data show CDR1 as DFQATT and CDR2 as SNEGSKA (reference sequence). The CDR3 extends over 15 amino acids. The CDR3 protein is CSAKRETDPSWGQYF. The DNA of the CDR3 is TGCAGTGCTAAACGGGAGACCGACCCGTCCTGGGGGCAGTACTTC.

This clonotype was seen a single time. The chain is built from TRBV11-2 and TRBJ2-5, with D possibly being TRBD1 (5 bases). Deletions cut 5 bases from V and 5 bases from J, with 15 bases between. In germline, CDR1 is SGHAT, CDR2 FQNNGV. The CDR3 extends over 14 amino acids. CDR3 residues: CASSPLQGGETQYF. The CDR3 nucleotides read TGTGCCAGCAGCCCGCTCCAGGGTGGTGAGACCCAGTACTTC.

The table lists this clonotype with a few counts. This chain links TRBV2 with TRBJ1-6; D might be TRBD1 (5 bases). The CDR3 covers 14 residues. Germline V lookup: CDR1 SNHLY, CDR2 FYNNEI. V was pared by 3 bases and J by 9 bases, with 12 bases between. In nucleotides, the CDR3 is TGTGCCAGCAGTGACAGGGAAGGCAGTTCACCCCTCCACTTT. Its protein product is CASSDREGSSPLHF.

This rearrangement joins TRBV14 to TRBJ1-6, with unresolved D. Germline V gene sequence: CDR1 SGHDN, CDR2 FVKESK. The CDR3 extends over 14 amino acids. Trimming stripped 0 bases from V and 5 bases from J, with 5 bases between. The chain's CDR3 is CASSQEWNNSPLHF. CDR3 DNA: TGTGCCAGCAGCCAAGAGTGGAATAATTCACCCCTCCACTTT.

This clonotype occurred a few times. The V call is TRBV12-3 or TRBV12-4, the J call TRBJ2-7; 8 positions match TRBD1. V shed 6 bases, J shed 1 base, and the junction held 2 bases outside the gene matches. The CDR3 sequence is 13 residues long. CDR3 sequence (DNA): TGTGCCAGCAGCGGACAGGGATCCTACGAGCAGTACTTC. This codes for CASSGQGSYEQYF.

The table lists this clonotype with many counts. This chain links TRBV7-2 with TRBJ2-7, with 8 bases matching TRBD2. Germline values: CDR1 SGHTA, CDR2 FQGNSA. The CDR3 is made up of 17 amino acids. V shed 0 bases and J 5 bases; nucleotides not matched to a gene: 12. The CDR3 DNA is TGTGCCAGCAGCTTAGCCTGGGGGAGCGGGAGTCCCCACGAGCAGTACTTC. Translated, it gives CASSLAWGSGSPHEQYF.

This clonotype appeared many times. CDR3 nucleotides: TGTGCCAGCCGCCCCAGTCCGGGGCTCGGCACTGAAGCTTTCTTT. Protein: CASRPSPGLGTEAFF. The chain carries TRBV11-3 and TRBJ1-1; the D gene is possibly TRBD1 (5 bases). The CDR3 is made up of 15 amino acids. Germline CDR1 is SGHNT and CDR2 is YENEEA. The V end lost 8 bases, the J end lost 4 bases, and 20 bases lay between the germline ends.

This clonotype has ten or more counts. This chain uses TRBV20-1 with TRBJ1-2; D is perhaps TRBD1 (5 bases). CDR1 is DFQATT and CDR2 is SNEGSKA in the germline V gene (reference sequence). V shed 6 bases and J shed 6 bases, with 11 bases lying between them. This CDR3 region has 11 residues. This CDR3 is CSAEGQDGYTF. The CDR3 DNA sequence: TGCAGTGCGGAGGGGCAAGATGGCTACACCTTC.

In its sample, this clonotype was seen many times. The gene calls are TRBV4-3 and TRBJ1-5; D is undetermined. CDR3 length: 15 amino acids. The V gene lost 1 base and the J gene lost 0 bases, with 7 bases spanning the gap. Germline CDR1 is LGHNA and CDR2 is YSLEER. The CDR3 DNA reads TGCGCCAGCAGCCAAGGTTATCCTAGCAATCAGCCCCAGCATTTT. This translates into CASSQGYPSNQPQHF.

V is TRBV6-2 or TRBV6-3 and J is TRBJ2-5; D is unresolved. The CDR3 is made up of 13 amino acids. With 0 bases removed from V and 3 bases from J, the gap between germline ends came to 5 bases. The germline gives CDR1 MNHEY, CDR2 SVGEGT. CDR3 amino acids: CASSYSRKETQYF. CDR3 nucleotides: TGTGCCAGCAGTTACTCAAGGAAAGAGACCCAGTACTTC.

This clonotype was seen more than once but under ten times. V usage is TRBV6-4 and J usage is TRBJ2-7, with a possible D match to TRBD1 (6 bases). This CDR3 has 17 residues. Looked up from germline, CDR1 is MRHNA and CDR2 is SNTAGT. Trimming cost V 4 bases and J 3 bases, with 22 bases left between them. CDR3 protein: CASSALEGETGLYEQYF. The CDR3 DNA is TGTGCCAGCAGTGCCCTCGAGGGGGAGACTGGCCTCTACGAGCAGTACTTC.

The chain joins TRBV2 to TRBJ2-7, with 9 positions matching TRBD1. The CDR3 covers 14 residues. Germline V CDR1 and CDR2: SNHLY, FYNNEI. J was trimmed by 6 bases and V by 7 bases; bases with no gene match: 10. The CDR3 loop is CASIDGTGRAEQYF. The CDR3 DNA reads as TGTGCCAGCATCGACGGGACAGGGCGTGCCGAGCAGTACTTC.

The CDR3 is CASSLAGGEDIQYF. In DNA form, the CDR3 reads TGTGCCAGCAGCTTAGCAGGGGGTGAGGACATTCAGTACTTC. The J gene is TRBJ2-4, the V gene TRBV7-3; 7 nucleotides agree with TRBD1. The CDR3 covers 14 residues. With 2 bases clipped from V and 8 bases from J, the junction kept 6 bases outside the gene matches. Germline V gene lookup returns CDR1 SGHTA and CDR2 FQGTGA.

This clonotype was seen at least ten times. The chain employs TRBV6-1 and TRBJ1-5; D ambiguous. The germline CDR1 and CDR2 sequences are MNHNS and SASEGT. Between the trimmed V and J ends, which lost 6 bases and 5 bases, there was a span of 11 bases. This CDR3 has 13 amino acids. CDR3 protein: CASSSEGYQPQHF. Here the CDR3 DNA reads TGTGCCAGCAGCTCCGAGGGTTATCAGCCCCAGCATTTT.

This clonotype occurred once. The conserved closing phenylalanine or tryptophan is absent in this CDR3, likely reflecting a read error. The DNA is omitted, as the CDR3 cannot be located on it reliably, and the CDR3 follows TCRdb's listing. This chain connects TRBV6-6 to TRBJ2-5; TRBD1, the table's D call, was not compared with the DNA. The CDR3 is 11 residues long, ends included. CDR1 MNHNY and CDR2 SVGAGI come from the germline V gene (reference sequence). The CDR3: CASSYSGRFYL.

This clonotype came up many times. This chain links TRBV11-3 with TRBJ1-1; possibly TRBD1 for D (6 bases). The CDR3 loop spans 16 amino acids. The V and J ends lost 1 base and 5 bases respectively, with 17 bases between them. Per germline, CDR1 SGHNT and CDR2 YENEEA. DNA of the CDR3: TGTGCCAGCAGCTTAGGCCCGGGGGCGCGCCAGACTGAAGCTTTCTTT. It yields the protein CASSLGPGARQTEAFF.

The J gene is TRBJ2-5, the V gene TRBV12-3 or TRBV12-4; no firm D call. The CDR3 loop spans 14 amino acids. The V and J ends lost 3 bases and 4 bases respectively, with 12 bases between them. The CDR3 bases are TGTGCCAGCAGTTTTAGGACGCCTAGAGAGACCCAGTACTTC. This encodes CASSFRTPRETQYF.

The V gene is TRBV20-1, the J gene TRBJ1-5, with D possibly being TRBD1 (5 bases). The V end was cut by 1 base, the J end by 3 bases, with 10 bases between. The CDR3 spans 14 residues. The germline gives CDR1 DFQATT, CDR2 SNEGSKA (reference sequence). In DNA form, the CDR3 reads TGCAGTGCTAGAGGTCGACAGATCAATCAGCCCCAGCATTTT. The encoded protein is CSARGRQINQPQHF.

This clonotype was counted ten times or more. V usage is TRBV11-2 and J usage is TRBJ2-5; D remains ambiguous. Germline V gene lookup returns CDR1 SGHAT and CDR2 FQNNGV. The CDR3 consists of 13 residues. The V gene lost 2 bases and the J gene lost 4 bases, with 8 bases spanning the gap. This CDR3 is CASSLTLPETQYF. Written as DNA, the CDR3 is TGTGCCAGCAGCTTAACACTCCCAGAGACCCAGTACTTC.

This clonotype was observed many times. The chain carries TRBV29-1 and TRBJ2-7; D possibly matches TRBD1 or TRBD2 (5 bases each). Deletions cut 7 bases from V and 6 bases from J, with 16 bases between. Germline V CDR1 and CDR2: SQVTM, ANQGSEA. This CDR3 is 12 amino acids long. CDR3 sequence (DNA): TGCAGCGCCAGGGACGTCGGGCTCGAGCAGTACTTC. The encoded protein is CSARDVGLEQYF.